The present T cell receptor beta chain was sequenced within a study of control samples from healthy donors and cancer patients (TCRdb year 2020). The library was made by the immunoSEQ multiplex PCR assay. Drawn from immuneACCESS, this table holds only the in-frame rearrangements with V and J called that TCRdb kept. Clones are partly lost; checked studies trace under half to an unresolved V gene and leave the rest unexplained. The sample table includes about 210,000 clones. The ten largest account for roughly 2% of the sample. In regard to this clone: Its antigen remains undetermined. A junction end diverges from the germline sequence, so it may reflect a read error.

This clonotype was sampled from a woman in her thirties in good health. Sequencing was done on a sample of blood.

This receptor carries the CDR3 CASSSRGREGLHF. The sequence in DNA is TGTGCCAGCAGTTCGCGTGGACGGGAAGGGCTGCACTTC. Here the chain combines TRBV6-5 and TRBJ2-7, with TRBD2 tentatively as D gene (5 bases match). Reading from cysteine to phenylalanine, the CDR3 counts 13 amino acids. The sequence is cut down to CDR3 DNA, 39 bases in frame from base 1. CDR1 is given as MNHEY and CDR2 as SVGAGI, both from the germline V gene.